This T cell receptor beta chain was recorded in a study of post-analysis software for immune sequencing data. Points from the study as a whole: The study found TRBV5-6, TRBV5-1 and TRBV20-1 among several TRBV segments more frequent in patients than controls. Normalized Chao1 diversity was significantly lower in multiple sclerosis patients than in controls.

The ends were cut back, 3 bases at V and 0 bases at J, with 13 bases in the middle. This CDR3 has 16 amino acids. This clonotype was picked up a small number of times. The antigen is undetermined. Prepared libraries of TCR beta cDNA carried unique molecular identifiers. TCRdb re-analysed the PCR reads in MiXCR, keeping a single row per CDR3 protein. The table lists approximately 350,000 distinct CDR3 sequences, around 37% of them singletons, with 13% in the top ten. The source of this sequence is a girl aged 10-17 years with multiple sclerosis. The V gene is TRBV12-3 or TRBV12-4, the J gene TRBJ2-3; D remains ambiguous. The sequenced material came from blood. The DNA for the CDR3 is TGTGCCAGCAGTTTTCGCGCGGTAGCTAGCACAGATACGCAGTATTTT. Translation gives CASSFRAVASTDTQYF.